Described below is a single T cell receptor (beta chain) sequence and its context. Its cognate antigen is unknown. This CDR3 is built from 14 residues. Trimming took off 7 bases at V and 3 bases at J, with 12 bases between the two ends. CDR1 and CDR2 (germline): MNHEY, SVGAGI. Profiled with immunoSEQ multiplex PCR; TCRdb holds only in-frame clones, not every one. The repertoire holds under 110,000 clones, with around 88% as singletons. The data are from a study of PD-1 blockade in classical Hodgkin lymphoma. Study-wide results and caveats: Whereas CD4+ TCR diversity had risen significantly by C4D1, CD8+ TCR diversity had not. Newly diagnosed patients reportedly trailed healthy donors in baseline TCR diversity.

Patients all relapsed after autologous stem cell transplantation, and there was variation in brentuximab vedotin exposure. The specimen comprised peripheral blood mononuclear cells (PBMCs), sampled before the second cycle of nivolumab. The rearrangement joins TRBV6-5 to TRBJ2-2; the D is unclear. The sequence came from a human donor with classical Hodgkin lymphoma. CDR3 amino acids: CASNAEGDTGELFF. The DNA for the CDR3 is TGTGCCAGCAACGCGGAAGGCGACACCGGGGAGCTGTTTTTT.